The table lists the clone carrying this T cell receptor beta chain with a count of one. Its specificity is unknown. The data are from a study of Ad26.COV2.S vaccination and SARS-CoV-2 variants. Overall study results and limits: Greater spike-specific TCR breadth was seen in vaccine recipients than in placebo recipients. The TCR-based breadth and depth measures might underestimate overall T cell responses.

The repertoire was sequenced with immunoSEQ multiplex PCR; TCRdb's copy has only in-frame clones and lacks some. This sample has roughly 240,000 clones, with roughly 90% found just once. Treatment noted: about 20 received Ad26.COV2.S at low or high dose, single or two shots; a few received placebo; per-sample allocation not given. Collection of samples fell on day 63 after the first vaccine or placebo injection. CDR3 length: 15 amino acids. Trimming shortened V by 4 bases and J by 4 bases, and 15 bases separated the two germline ends. Germline CDR1 and CDR2: SGHTS and YDEGEE. The receptor was derived from a person aged 18 to 65 who received the Ad26.COV2.S COVID-19 vaccine or a placebo. Material: peripheral blood, obtained in a trial of Ad26.COV2.S vaccine versus placebo. This chain links TRBV5-8 with TRBJ1-5; maybe TRBD1 (6 bases). CDR3 DNA: TGTGCCAGCAGCGACTTTGGCAGGGGAAATCAGCCCCAGCATTTT. This translates into CASSDFGRGNQPQHF.